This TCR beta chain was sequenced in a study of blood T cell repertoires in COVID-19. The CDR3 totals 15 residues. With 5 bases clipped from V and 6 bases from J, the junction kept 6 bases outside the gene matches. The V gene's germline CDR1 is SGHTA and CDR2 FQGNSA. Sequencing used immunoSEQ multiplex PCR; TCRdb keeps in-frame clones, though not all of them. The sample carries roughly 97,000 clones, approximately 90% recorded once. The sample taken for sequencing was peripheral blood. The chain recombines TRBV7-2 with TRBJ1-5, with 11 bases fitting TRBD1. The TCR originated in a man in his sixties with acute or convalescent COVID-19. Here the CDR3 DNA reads TGTGCCAGCAGCGCCTGGACAGGGGGCGGTCAGCCCCAGCATTTT. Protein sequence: CASSAWTGGGQPQHF.